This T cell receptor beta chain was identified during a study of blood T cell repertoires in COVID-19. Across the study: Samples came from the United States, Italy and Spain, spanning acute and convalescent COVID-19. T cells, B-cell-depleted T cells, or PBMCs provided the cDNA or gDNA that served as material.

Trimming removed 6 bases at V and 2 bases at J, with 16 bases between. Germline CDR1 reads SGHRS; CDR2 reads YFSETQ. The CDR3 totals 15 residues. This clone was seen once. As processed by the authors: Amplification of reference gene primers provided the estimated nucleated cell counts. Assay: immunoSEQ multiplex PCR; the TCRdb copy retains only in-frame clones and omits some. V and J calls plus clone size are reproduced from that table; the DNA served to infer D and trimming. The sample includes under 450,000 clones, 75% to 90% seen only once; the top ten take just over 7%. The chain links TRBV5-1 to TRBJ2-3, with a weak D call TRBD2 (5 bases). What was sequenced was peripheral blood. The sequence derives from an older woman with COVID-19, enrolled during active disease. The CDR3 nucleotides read TGCGCCAGCACCCTAGAGGGAGACTACACAGATACGCAGTATTTT. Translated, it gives CASTLEGDYTDTQYF. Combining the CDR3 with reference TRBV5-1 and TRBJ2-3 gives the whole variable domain KAGVTQTPRYLIKTRGQQVTLSCSPISGHRSVSWYQQTPGQGLQFLFEYFSETQRNKGNFPGRFSGRQFSNSRSEMNVSTLELGDSALYLCASTLEGDYTDTQYFGPGTRLTVL.